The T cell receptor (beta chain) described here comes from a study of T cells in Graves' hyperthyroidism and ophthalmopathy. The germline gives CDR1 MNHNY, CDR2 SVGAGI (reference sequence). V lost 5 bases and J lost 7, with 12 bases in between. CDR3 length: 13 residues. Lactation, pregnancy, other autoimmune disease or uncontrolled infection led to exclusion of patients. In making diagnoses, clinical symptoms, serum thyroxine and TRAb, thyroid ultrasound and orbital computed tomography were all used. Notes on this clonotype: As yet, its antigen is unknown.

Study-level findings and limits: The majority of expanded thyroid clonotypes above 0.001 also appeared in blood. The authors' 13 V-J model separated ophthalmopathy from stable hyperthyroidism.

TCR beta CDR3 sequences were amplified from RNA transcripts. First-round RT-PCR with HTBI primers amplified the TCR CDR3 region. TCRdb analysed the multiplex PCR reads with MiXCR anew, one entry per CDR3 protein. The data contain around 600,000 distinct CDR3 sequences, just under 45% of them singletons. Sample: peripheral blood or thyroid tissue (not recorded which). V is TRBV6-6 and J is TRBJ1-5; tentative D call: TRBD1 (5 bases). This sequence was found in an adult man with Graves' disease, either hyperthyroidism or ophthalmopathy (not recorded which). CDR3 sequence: CASSPGARQPQHF. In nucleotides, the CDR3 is TGTGCCAGCAGTCCTGGGGCACGGCAGCCCCAGCATTTT.